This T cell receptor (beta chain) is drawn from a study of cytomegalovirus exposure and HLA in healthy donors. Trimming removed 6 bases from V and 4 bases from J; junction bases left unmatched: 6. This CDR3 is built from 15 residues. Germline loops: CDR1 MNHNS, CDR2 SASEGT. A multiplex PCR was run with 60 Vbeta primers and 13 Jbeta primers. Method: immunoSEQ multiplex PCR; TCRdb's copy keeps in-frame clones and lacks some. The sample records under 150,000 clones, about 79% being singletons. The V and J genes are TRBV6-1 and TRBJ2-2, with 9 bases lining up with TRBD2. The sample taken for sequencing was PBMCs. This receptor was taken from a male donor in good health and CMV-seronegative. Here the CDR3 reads CASSTGTSSTGELFF. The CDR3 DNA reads TGTGCCAGCAGCACCGGGACTAGCAGCACCGGGGAGCTGTTTTTT.